The 19 T cell receptor beta chains below come from one sample, sequenced in a study of shared clonotypes between healthy human individuals. Sequencing used immunoSEQ multiplex PCR; TCRdb keeps in-frame clones, though not all of them. The table includes approximately 810,000 clones, around 93% detected once. CD45RO-negative, CCR7-positively selected cells formed the naive CD8 fraction, excluding terminally differentiated effector memory CD45RA+ cells. The specimen sequenced was naive CD8+ T cells sorted from blood. All receptors come from a man between 25 and 39 years old in good health.

This clone has just one count. CDR3 in amino acids: CASSLMPLRYNEQFF. CDR3 DNA: TGTGCCAGCAGCTTAATGCCATTAAGGTACAATGAGCAGTTCTTC. The V gene is TRBV7-8, the J gene TRBJ2-1, with D unresolved. The CDR3 has 15 residues. V was trimmed by 2 bases and J by 4 bases, leaving 12 bases between them. The germline V gene has CDR1 SGHVS and CDR2 FQNEAQ.

Turning to this clone: The same CDR3 also results from other DNA sequences found in this sample. This rearrangement joins TRBV5-5 to TRBJ2-7; 8 bases match TRBD1. The junction had 2 bases not matched to a gene; V was cut back by 3 bases and J by 3 bases. CDR3 length: 13 residues. From germline, CDR1 is SGHKS and CDR2 YYEKEE (reference sequence). CDR3 nucleotides: TGTGCCAGCAGCTCAACAGGGGGCTACGAGCAGTACTTC. Its protein product is CASSSTGGYEQYF.

As regards this clone: The sample contains more than one DNA sequence encoding this CDR3. The rearrangement links TRBV10-1 to TRBJ2-1, with 7 bases that match TRBD2. Germline V gene sequence: CDR1 WNHNN, CDR2 SYGVQD (reference sequence). The trim removed 1 base at V and 9 bases at J, leaving 6 bases unmatched. This CDR3 spans 14 amino acids. The CDR3 is CASSELAGVPEQFF. Here the CDR3 DNA reads TGCGCCAGCAGTGAGTTGGCGGGAGTTCCTGAGCAGTTCTTC.

The chain combines TRBV19 with TRBJ2-3; 11 nucleotides agree with TRBD2. The germline V gene encodes CDR1 LNHDA and CDR2 SQIVND (reference sequence). Trimming cost V 3 bases and J 0 bases; bases outside gene matches: 17. CDR3 length: 21 residues. The CDR3 nucleotides are TGTGCCAGTAGTATTCCCCGGGGACTAGCGGAAGAACCAGCTAGCACAGATACGCAGTATTTT. Translating gives CASSIPRGLAEEPASTDTQYF.

V is TRBV16 and J is TRBJ2-1; 9 bases align to TRBD1. The CDR3 length is 18 residues. Per the germline V gene, CDR1 is KGHSY and CDR2 is FQNENV. The ends lost 0 bases at V and 1 base at J; junction bases unmatched: 7. Here the CDR3 DNA reads TGTGCCAGCAGCCAATCGAGTTTCGGGACAGGGTCCTACAATGAGCAGTTCTTC. This codes for CASSQSSFGTGSYNEQFF. Variable domain in full (rest from reference TRBV16 and TRBJ2-1): GEEVAQTPKHLVRGEGQKAKLYCAPIKGHSYVFWYQQVLKNEFKFLISFQNENVFDETGMPKERFSAKCLPNSPCSLEIQATKLEDSAVYFCASSQSSFGTGSYNEQFFGPGTRLTVL.

V is TRBV5-1 and J is TRBJ1-1; D possibly corresponds to TRBD1 (6 bases). Trimming shortened V by 2 bases and J by 0 bases, and 8 bases separated the two germline ends. The germline V gene encodes CDR1 SGHRS and CDR2 YFSETQ. CDR3 length: 14 amino acids. CDR3 sequence reads: CASSLGTLNTEAFF. DNA of the CDR3: TGCGCCAGCAGCTTAGGGACACTGAACACTGAAGCTTTCTTT.

CDR3 amino acids: CATRRTAPYEQYF. As DNA, the CDR3 is TGTGCCACCAGAAGGACAGCGCCCTACGAGCAGTACTTC. This chain joins TRBV27 and TRBJ2-7, with D possibly being TRBD1 (6 bases). Germline V gene data show CDR1 as MNHEY and CDR2 as SMNVEV (reference sequence). This CDR3 has 13 amino acids. The V gene lost 10 bases and the J gene lost 2 bases, with 15 bases spanning the gap.

This clone was seen only a few times. V gene TRBV2 combines with J gene TRBJ1-2; no clear D. The CDR3 loop spans 12 amino acids. The germline gives CDR1 SNHLY, CDR2 FYNNEI. The V end lost 8 bases, the J end lost 7 bases, and 14 bases lay between the germline ends. This CDR3 is CASSAGATGYTF. The DNA of the CDR3 is TGTGCCAGCTCAGCGGGAGCTACTGGCTACACCTTC.

CDR3 bases: TGTGCCAGCAGCCAAATAGCGGGACCCTACAATGAGCAGTTCTTC. This encodes CASSQIAGPYNEQFF. The V gene is TRBV11-2, the J gene TRBJ2-1, with 8 bases matching TRBD2. CDR1 SGHAT and CDR2 FQNNGV come from the germline V gene. The CDR3 consists of 15 residues. V shed 5 bases and J 2 bases; nucleotides not matched to a gene: 5.

The genes are TRBV4-2 and TRBJ2-7; D remains unclear. This CDR3 comprises 16 residues. V was trimmed by 1 base and J by 2 bases, leaving 15 bases between them. Germline V lookup: CDR1 LGHNA, CDR2 YNFKEQ. The chain's CDR3 is CASSQAVGGETYEQYF. CDR3 nucleotides: TGTGCCAGCAGCCAAGCAGTCGGCGGAGAGACCTACGAGCAGTACTTC.

The DNA of the CDR3 is TGTGCCAGCAGCTTAGACCTAGAATCCTACGAGCAGTACTTC. This gives the protein CASSLDLESYEQYF. The chain joins TRBV7-9 to TRBJ2-7; unclear D gene. The CDR3 contains 14 residues. Between the trimmed V and J ends, which lost 1 base and 1 base, there was a span of 8 bases. Looked up from germline, CDR1 is SEHNR and CDR2 is FQNEAQ (reference sequence).

This sequence joins TRBV18 and TRBJ2-7, with TRBD1 as a possible D gene (5 bases). CDR3 length equals 13 residues. V lost 8 bases and J 5 bases, leaving 16 bases between the germline ends. CDR1 is KGHSH and CDR2 is LQKENI in the germline V gene. For the CDR3, the DNA is TGTGCCAGCCGAAGGGTCAGGGCGGACGAGCAGTACTTC. It encodes CASRRVRADEQYF.

The chain couples TRBV7-9 to TRBJ2-3; no reliable D call. CDR3 length: 15 amino acids. The V end lost 1 base, the J end lost 2 bases, and 10 bases lay between the germline ends. The germline V gene encodes CDR1 SEHNR and CDR2 FQNEAQ (reference sequence). This CDR3 is CASSLVAPATDTQYF. CDR3 sequence (DNA): TGTGCCAGCAGCTTAGTTGCGCCAGCCACAGATACGCAGTATTTT.

This rearrangement joins TRBV7-2 to TRBJ2-7; D remains unclear. Germline V CDR1 and CDR2: SGHTA, FQGNSA. Trimming cost V 5 bases and J 3 bases, with 11 bases left between them. This CDR3 is built from 13 residues. The CDR3 is CASSADTRYEQYF. The DNA of the CDR3 is TGTGCCAGCAGCGCTGACACTCGCTACGAGCAGTACTTC.

CDR3 coding DNA: TGTGCCAGCAGCTTGTTTGGATCAACCTACGAGCAGTACTTC. Translating it yields CASSLFGSTYEQYF. The chain recombines TRBV7-2 with TRBJ2-7, with unresolved D. Germline-derived CDR1 and CDR2 are SGHTA and FQGNSA. CDR3 size: 14 residues. V was shortened by 3 bases and J by 2 bases, with 11 bases between the two germline ends.

The chain carries TRBV6-1 and TRBJ2-1, with 13 bases that match TRBD2. This CDR3 region has 15 residues. CDR1 is MNHNS, CDR2 SASEGT, per germline. Trimming took 3 bases from V and 9 from J; bases not matched to a gene: 5. DNA for the CDR3: TGTGCCAGCAGTGATAGGACTAGCGGGAGTTTTGAGCAGTTCTTC. This gives the protein CASSDRTSGSFEQFF.

V and J are TRBV7-9 and TRBJ1-1; D is unresolved. Germline CDR1 is SEHNR and CDR2 is FQNEAQ (reference sequence). The ends were cut back, 1 base at V and 4 bases at J, with 10 bases in the middle. There are 14 residues in the CDR3. CDR3 DNA sequence: TGTGCCAGCAGCTTAGGAAGGGAGGGCACTGAAGCTTTCTTT. Its translation: CASSLGREGTEAFF.

This clone was seen once. This chain joins TRBV27 and TRBJ2-7, with TRBD1 matching 8 bases. Looked up from germline, CDR1 is MNHEY and CDR2 is SMNVEV (reference sequence). The CDR3 is made up of 16 amino acids. V gave up 0 bases and J gave up 3 bases; unmatched junction bases: 7. This chain's CDR3 is CASSLSSSGGGYEQYF. CDR3 nucleotide sequence: TGTGCCAGCAGTTTATCGTCGTCAGGGGGCGGCTACGAGCAGTACTTC.

The J gene is TRBJ2-7, the V gene TRBV6-1; no firm D call. The V and J ends lost 2 bases and 1 base respectively, with 18 bases between them. This CDR3 is built from 17 residues. The germline V gene has CDR1 MNHNS and CDR2 SASEGT. CDR3 nucleotide sequence: TGTGCCAGCAGTGAAACCTCGTTCAGTCTGGATTCCTACGAGCAGTACTTC. It codes for CASSETSFSLDSYEQYF.